This entry features one TCR beta chain sequence. Its antigen is unknown. The CDR3 has 16 amino acids. CDR1 is SGHRS, CDR2 YFSETQ, per germline. V was clipped by 6 bases and J by 2 bases; unmatched bases: 9. A second PCR of about 6 to 11 cycles used a sample-barcoded 5' primer and a J-beta primer mix. The study obtained at least 2.5 million CDR3-containing paired-end reads from every sample. TCRdb passed the 5' RACE reads through MiXCR, listing each CDR3 protein once. The profile shows about 290,000 distinct CDR3 sequences, roughly 26% of them singletons. This sample was taken from a study of blood T cells in healthy people across ages. The donors, all healthy, were Caucasians living in Russia, aged about 6 to 90. Whole-study results and caveats: A strong correlation was found between TCR beta diversity and the percentage of naive T cells. Researchers said unsorted PBMCs prevented a conclusive naive versus antigen-experienced comparison.

The receptor's source is a woman in her 70s in good health. Sequenced input: blood. This chain links TRBV5-1 with TRBJ2-3, with 10 bases matching TRBD1. Here the CDR3 reads CASKFGDRGVTDTQYF. Written as DNA, the CDR3 is TGCGCCAGCAAGTTCGGGGACAGGGGAGTCACAGATACGCAGTATTTT.